This T cell receptor (beta chain) originates from a study of naive and memory T cell subsets (TCRdb year 2017). Background on the whole study: According to the figure summarizing the samples, there were approximately 10 blood donors, 7 tuberculin skin test biopsies and 3 saline control biopsies. Skin biopsies were taken from tuberculin skin test sites or from saline-injected control sites and were processed for RNA extraction as described before. Usually PCR2 was run as a SYBR Green qPCR and stopped at a set threshold, although low-input samples could use end-point PCR (roughly 6 cycles) instead. Overall study outcomes, separate from this receptor: Details of skin biopsy collection and RNA processing were not given in the paper but were referenced to earlier studies. TCR sequences were reportedly recovered from both types of skin biopsy, with far more TCRs being found at tuberculin skin test sites. Higher TCR numbers at tuberculin skin test sites were interpreted as T cell infiltration of a delayed type IV hypersensitivity reaction. The RNA-based method was acknowledged to be potentially sensitive to changes in TCR transcripts with T cell activation and differentiation.

About this clonotype itself: The clone's antigen remains unknown. Per-base qualities were not stored, and no clone one base away is much larger.

V drops 0 bases and J drops 5 bases, leaving 4 bases in between. The CDR3 goes from the cysteine to the phenylalanine over 12 residues. The DNA shown is the 36-base CDR3, in frame from base 1. Libraries were made using UMI-ligation and nested PCR. Four rounds of PCR, run with the SP2 primer together with nested alpha and beta constant region primers, were used to amplify the ligated cDNA. For the blood and skin samples, reverse transcription of TCR RNA was done with SuperScript IV along with alpha and beta constant region primers. An oligonucleotide carrying the Illumina SP2 primer and a UMI was ligated to the cDNA 3' end using T4 RNA ligase 1. To prevent hairpin formation, the 12-nucleotide UMI was made up of two random hexamers with an eight-base spacer between them. From the second PCR onward, the TCR alpha and beta chain libraries were handled separately, and dual indexing was used for multiplexing. After pooling, the indexed libraries were analyzed by capillary electrophoresis and sequenced on either an Illumina MiSeq or NextSeq. PhiX DNA at about 5-7% was spiked into libraries to increase base diversity and improve cluster recognition. The authors' analysis ran thus. Demultiplexor pulled UMIs out of read 2, joined the UMIs with the TCR sequence from read 1, and separated reads according to sample indices. V and J genes and V-J junctions were identified by Decombinator, and each TCR was assigned a five-part identifier that included V and J deletions. Collapsinator used UMIs to correct sequencing errors and PCR amplification heterogeneity, yielding UMI-based abundance per TCR. Identifiers were converted to nucleotide sequence by CDR3Translator and translated to amino acids, and CDR3 regions were extracted on the basis of terminal motifs. After normalization to the amount of input RNA, error-corrected alpha and beta TCR counts from blood and skin were compared. Clones were called with MiXCR by TCRdb after fastp trimmed the public reads at Q25, and only in-frame beta chains were retained. Rows merge per CDR3 protein into single entries with the most common DNA and genes. These V and J calls originate from TCRdb's pipeline instead of the authors' own analysis. Within this sample are 40,000 or so distinct CDR3 sequences, with approximately 11% of them counted one time only. Jointly, the top ten make up about 4% of the sample.

The label giving this sample's treatment or condition can be read as: skin biopsy from PPD injection site in Mantoux-positive individual. Using 3' ligation of a UMI-containing oligonucleotide to TCR cDNA, the study laid out a robust and sensitive protocol to amplify, sequence and analyze TCRs. In individuals with a positive Mantoux test, tuberculin skin test biopsies were taken from sites that had been injected with PPD. Total RNA, without cell sorting, was DNase treated with RQ1 DNase before reverse transcription, targeting roughly 1 to 1000 ng input. Skin biopsy and whole blood libraries were made to test pipeline robustness in samples where T cells form a minority population.

Sequences were derived from skin, sampled from a tuberculin skin test site. The chain uses TRBV12-3 or TRBV12-4 and TRBJ2-5; there is no confident call for the D gene. The sequence derives from an adult in good health. The CDR3 loop reads CASSLAAETQYF. The base sequence is TGTGCCAGCAGTTTAGCGGCGGAGACCCAGTACTTC.